The clone carrying this T cell receptor beta chain was seen repeatedly, ten times or more. Its specificity is not known. This specimen belongs to a study of T-cell reconstitution after alpha-beta-depleted transplantation in children. Study-wide results and limits: Elevated TCRbeta diversity at day 60 was traced, in some patients, to surviving recipient T cells and thymic progenitors. By about two months after transplant, alpha-beta T cells reportedly arose from several hundred graft clones that had expanded. One year post-transplant, T-cell counts and diversity were largely derived from T cells produced anew.

CDR3 length: 13 amino acids. Germline CDR1 SQVTM, CDR2 ANQGSEA. V lost 5 bases to trimming and J lost 0 bases, with 10 bases between them. Using unique molecular identifiers, the investigators prepared the TCRbeta library. TCRdb itself ran the PCR reads through MiXCR, one entry per CDR3 protein. The table lists approximately 630,000 distinct CDR3 sequences, around 12% of them singletons, with around 0.79% in the top ten. The source is a girl aged 2 to 10 with congenital amegakaryocytic thrombocytopenia, due to receive a stem cell transplant. The sample consisted of PBMCs, taken before TCRalphabeta/CD19-depleted stem cell transplant. The chain links TRBV29-1 to TRBJ1-1; D is undetermined. CDR3 protein: CSVQGRMNTEAFF. The CDR3 DNA reads as TGCAGCGTTCAAGGGAGGATGAACACTGAAGCTTTCTTT. Full variable domain (outside the CDR3, taken from reference TRBV29-1 and TRBJ1-1): SAVISQKPSRDICQRGTSLTIQCQVDSQVTMMFWYRQQPGQSLTLIATANQGSEATYESGFVIDKFPISRPNLTFSTLTVSNMSPEDSSIYLCSVQGRMNTEAFFGQGTRLTVV.